The entry that follows covers one T cell receptor (beta chain) sequence. The data belong to a study of cytomegalovirus exposure and HLA in healthy donors. Study-wide background: HLA-typed donors contributed around 85 million unique TCRs, which were held in an early data release.

This CDR3 has 15 amino acids. Looked up from germline, CDR1 is SGHTA and CDR2 is FQGTGA. V was shortened by 2 bases and J by 4 bases, with 14 bases between the two germline ends. PCR used 60 Vbeta primers and 13 Jbeta primers. Sequencing used immunoSEQ multiplex PCR; TCRdb keeps in-frame clones, though not all of them. The sample records over 110,000 clones, 82% being singletons. The sequencing sample was made of PBMCs. The rearrangement uses TRBV7-3 and TRBJ1-1; a weak D match, TRBD1 (6 bases). This TCR was recovered from a woman aged 55-69 years in good health and CMV-seropositive. As DNA, the CDR3 is TGTGCCAGCAGCTTACAGGGGTGGGGGACCACTGAAGCTTTCTTT. Translation gives CASSLQGWGTTEAFF.